This T cell receptor (beta chain) stems from a study of shared clonotypes between healthy human individuals (dated by TCRdb to the early 2020s). Regarding the study in general: A few men and two women, aged 18 to 49 years, made up the cohort. Per donor, three plates each were used for CD4 naive and CD4 memory, two for CD8 naive, and one for CD8 memory. To increase sequencing depth and limit assay-specific biases, TCR repertoire library preparation and sequencing were carried out by different laboratories using diverse techniques. Each donor's leukapheresis produced roughly between roughly 0.85 and 10 billion PBMCs. To estimate repertoire size and how much clonotypes are shared between individuals, the study performed deep sequencing of blood TCR repertoires from 4 to 6 healthy adults.

Donors were healthy HIV-negative adults with no recently reported acute infections or vaccinations. Only Caucasian adults living in Nashville, Tennessee, USA were represented among the donors. CD4+ T cells were enriched through magnetic negative selection, after which naive cells were positively selected on CD45RA and the remaining negative fraction served as the memory subset. Blood was obtained by leukapheresis, after which PBMCs were separated by Ficoll-Histopaque density gradient centrifugation and cryopreserved in liquid nitrogen vapor phase. Analytical flow cytometry was used to check the purity and quantity of each magnetically sorted T cell population. Genomic DNA was isolated from each sorted fraction and quantified by UV absorbance on a Nanodrop 2000c. Note on this clone: No cognate antigen has been identified for it. Base quality data are lacking; no much larger clone is found one base away.

Using the deep immunoSEQ assay, multiplex PCR amplified TCR CDR3 regions from genomic DNA. Extracted genomic DNA from each cell subset was spread evenly across all wells of several immunoSEQ 96-well plates, with each plate serving as a replicate. For sorted subsets, each replicate PCR was loaded with around 220 ng genomic DNA, equivalent to about 30,000 T cell genomes. Purified libraries were measured with a Qubit 3.0 fluorometer, size-checked on a Bioanalyzer 2100, and measured again with the KAPA Library Quantification kit. Each immunoSEQ 96-well plate was sequenced on its own single-read 150-cycle Illumina NextSeq 550 flow cell. The published analysis was carried out like this. Because the immunoSEQ output held only junctional sequences and lacked quality scores, the filtering could not match the filtering applied to full-length reads. Sequences were annotated with PyIR, a Python wrapper for IgBLAST v1.9, using IMGT germline references to assign V/J genes and CDR3. Reads were removed for weak V/J assignments (E-value above 1e-6), missing CDR3, stop codons, out-of-frame junctions, or ambiguous translated residues. A V3J clonotype was defined by an identical inferred V gene, J gene, and CDR3 amino acid sequence. The percentage overlap between two repertoires was calculated by dividing the number of shared unique clonotypes by the size of the smaller repertoire. RTK rarefaction, the Chao1 estimator, and Recon v2.1 estimates of unobserved clonotypes were used to assess repertoire richness. Generation probabilities for all TCRbeta clonotypes obtained by the gDNA method from four donors were computed using OLGA. This is the immuneACCESS table as TCRdb keeps it, with only in-frame sequences that have V and J called. A part of the clones is gone; compared with another copy, unresolved V genes explain less than half, and the rest is unexplained. That table is the source of V, J and clone size, and D and trimming were worked out from the DNA. For this sample the table gives roughly 2.2 million clones, of which approximately 93% were detected only once. The ten largest clones add up to under 0.45% of the sample.

CDR3 length: 17 amino acids, cysteine to phenylalanine. Only the CDR3 region is kept as DNA, spanning 51 bases read in frame from base 1. According to the germline V gene, CDR1 reads KGHSH and CDR2 reads LQKENI. V and J are truncated by 1 base and 3 bases respectively, leaving an intervening sequence of 17 bases. The paper's findings and limits, for the study overall: Naive subsets generally had larger estimated clonotype richness than memory subsets did. Pairwise subsampling led to the expectation that sequencing depth would affect the degree of clonotype sharing among donors. Even with the large sequencing depth, rarefaction of the sorted-subset datasets indicated that sequencing was incomplete. Clonotypes shared by all four sorted-subset donors showed higher generation probabilities than non-shared clonotypes. Roughly 5% of naive CD4, 3.5% of naive CD8, about 2.4% of memory CD4, and 0.4% of memory CD8 clonotypes were shared across several donors. Only blood was sampled, and tissue TCR repertoires likely differ from those in blood. Because the study included only a small number of donors, the genetic and exposure-history diversity represented was limited.

The rearrangement combines TRBV18 with TRBJ2-3; the D gene is possibly TRBD1, with 5 bases matching. The clonotype was recovered from a young man in good health. Some clones in this sample may be carry-over from other donors' samples. Sequencing was carried out using naive CD4+ T cells from PBMCs. What the cell subset or site label conveys for this sample: CD45RA+ positively selected. The DNA sequence is TGTGCCAGCTCACCACGACAAGGGGCCGTCGTTACAGATACGCAGTATTTT. It codes for CASSPRQGAVVTDTQYF.